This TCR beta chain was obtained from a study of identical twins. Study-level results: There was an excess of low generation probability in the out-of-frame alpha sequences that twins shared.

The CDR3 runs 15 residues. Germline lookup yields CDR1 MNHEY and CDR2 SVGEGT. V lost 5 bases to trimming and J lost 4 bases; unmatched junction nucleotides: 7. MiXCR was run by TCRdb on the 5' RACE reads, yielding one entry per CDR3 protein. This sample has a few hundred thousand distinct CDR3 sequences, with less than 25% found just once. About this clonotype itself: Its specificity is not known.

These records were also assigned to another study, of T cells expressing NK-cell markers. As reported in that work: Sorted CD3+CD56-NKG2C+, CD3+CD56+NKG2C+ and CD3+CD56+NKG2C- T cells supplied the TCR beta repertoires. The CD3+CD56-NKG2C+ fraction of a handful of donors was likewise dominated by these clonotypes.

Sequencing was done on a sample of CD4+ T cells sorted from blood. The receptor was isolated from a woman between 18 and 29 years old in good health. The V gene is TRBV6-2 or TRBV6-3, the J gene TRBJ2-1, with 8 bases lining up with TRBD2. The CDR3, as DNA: TGTGCCAGCAGTCAGGCGGGAGGCCTATACAATGAGCAGTTCTTC. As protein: CASSQAGGLYNEQFF.